A single sample gave rise to the 16 T cell receptor beta chains below, sequenced in a study of blood T cell repertoires in COVID-19. Sequencing was performed with immunoSEQ multiplex PCR; in TCRdb, only in-frame clones are kept and a portion is missing. The profile shows some 80,000 clones, about 88% of them singletons. The sequenced sample consisted of peripheral blood. The receptors shown here come from a man aged 55 to 70 with COVID-19, enrolled during active disease.

The genes are TRBV5-4 and TRBJ1-4; D may be TRBD1 (6 bases). V was pared by 4 bases and J by 7 bases, with 14 bases between. CDR3 size: 14 residues. In germline, CDR1 is SGHNT, CDR2 YYREEE (reference sequence). This CDR3 reads CASSMGGQGEKLFF. Written as DNA, the CDR3 is TGTGCCAGCAGCATGGGGGGGCAGGGTGAAAAACTGTTTTTT.

The genes are TRBV19 and TRBJ1-2; D not certain. The CDR3 has 11 residues. Germline V gene data show CDR1 as LNHDA and CDR2 as SQIVND (reference sequence). V was pared by 6 bases and J by 3 bases, with 5 bases between. The CDR3 DNA reads TGTGCCAGTAGCCCAGACTATGGCTACACCTTC. Protein product: CASSPDYGYTF.

This clone was seen once. V and J are TRBV5-4 and TRBJ2-1, with a weak D call TRBD2 (6 bases). This CDR3 is built from 13 residues. CDR1 is SGHNT, CDR2 YYREEE, per germline (reference sequence). Trimming left V 0 bases short and J 7 bases short, with 8 bases between. The CDR3 loop is CASSLAAGNEQFF. The CDR3 nucleotides are TGTGCCAGCAGCTTGGCCGCGGGGAATGAGCAGTTCTTC.

This clone has a single count. This sequence joins TRBV10-2 and TRBJ1-5, with 9 bases fitting TRBD1. CDR1 is WSHSY and CDR2 is SAAADI in the germline V gene. This CDR3 contains 14 residues. Losses at the gene ends were 4 bases for V and 6 bases for J; bases not matched to a gene: 4. CDR3 nucleotides: TGCGCCAGCAGTGGGGGACAGGGAATTCAGCCCCAGCATTTT. Its protein is CASSGGQGIQPQHF.

The chain joins TRBV5-1 to TRBJ2-3; the match to TRBD2 covers 11 bases. This CDR3 contains 16 residues. V trimming: 0 bases; J trimming: 5 bases; junction bases outside the gene matches: 5. CDR1 and CDR2 from the germline V gene are SGHRS and YFSETQ. For the CDR3, the DNA is TGCGCCAGCAGCTTGGATAGCGGGGGGGCAGGAGATACGCAGTATTTT. It translates to CASSLDSGGAGDTQYF.

The chain is built from TRBV6-1 and TRBJ2-2, with D possibly matching TRBD1 (5 bases). Germline V gene sequence: CDR1 MNHNS, CDR2 SASEGT. This CDR3 has 18 amino acids. Trimming took off 0 bases at V and 0 bases at J, with 14 bases between the two ends. This CDR3 reads CASSEALVGAANTGELFF. The CDR3 DNA is TGTGCCAGCAGTGAAGCGTTAGTAGGGGCGGCGAACACCGGGGAGCTGTTTTTT.

The rearrangement links TRBV11-3 to TRBJ2-1, with 7 positions matching TRBD2. CDR1 and CDR2 (germline): SGHNT, YENEEA. The V gene end was trimmed by 5 bases and the J gene end by 1 base; junction bases not matched to a gene: 2. CDR3 size: 14 residues. The CDR3 sequence is CASSRGSSYNEQFF. CDR3 nucleotides: TGTGCCAGCAGCCGCGGGAGTTCCTACAATGAGCAGTTCTTC.

The chain recombines TRBV5-1 with TRBJ1-1, with TRBD1 identical over 7 bases. The CDR3 is 17 amino acids. V trimming: 0 bases; J trimming: 4 bases; junction bases outside the gene matches: 12. Per the germline V gene, CDR1 is SGHRS and CDR2 is YFSETQ. CDR3 sequence (DNA): TGCGCCAGCAGCTTGGGGGAGGTAGGGGGCTTAGTCACTGAAGCTTTCTTT. Translation gives CASSLGEVGGLVTEAFF.

The rearrangement joins TRBV19 to TRBJ2-7, with TRBD1 identical over 10 bases. Germline-derived CDR1 and CDR2 are LNHDA and SQIVND (reference sequence). The trim removed 7 bases at V and 5 bases at J, leaving 8 bases unmatched. CDR3 length: 14 amino acids. In DNA form, the CDR3 reads TGTGCCAGTACCTTAACCGGGACAGGGGACGAGCAGTACTTC. Amino acids: CASTLTGTGDEQYF. Supplemented by reference TRBV19 and TRBJ2-7, the full variable domain reads DGGITQSPKYLFRKEGQNVTLSCEQNLNHDAMYWYRQDPGQGLRLIYYSQIVNDFQKGDIAEGYSVSREKKESFPLTVTSAQKNPTAFYLCASTLTGTGDEQYFGPGTRLTVT.

This clone occurred many times. The chain has TRBV5-4 and TRBJ2-2; TRBD1 is a possible D gene (5 bases). The CDR3 loop spans 15 amino acids. V lost 4 bases to trimming and J lost 0 bases, with 10 bases between them. Germline V gives CDR1 SGHNT, CDR2 YYREEE (reference sequence). The CDR3 DNA reads TGTGCCAGCAGCCCGGACAACCCGAACACCGGGGAGCTGTTTTTT. Amino acids: CASSPDNPNTGELFF. Full variable domain (remainder filled in from reference TRBV5-4 and TRBJ2-2): ETGVTQSPTHLIKTRGQQVTLRCSSQSGHNTVSWYQQALGQGPQFIFQYYREEENGRGNFPPRFSGLQFPNYSSELNVNALELDDSALYLCASSPDNPNTGELFFGEGSRLTVL.

In nucleotides, the CDR3 is TGTGCCAGTAGAAACCCCGGACAGTCCTCCAATCCGCTTTATGGCTACACCTTC. The encoded protein is CASRNPGQSSNPLYGYTF. This sequence joins TRBV19 and TRBJ1-2; the D gene is possibly TRBD1 (6 bases). V shed 6 bases and J shed 5 bases, with 28 bases lying between them. The CDR3 contains 18 residues. Germline CDR1 is LNHDA and CDR2 is SQIVND (reference sequence). The full variable domain, in which reference TRBV19 and TRBJ1-2 provide the parts outside the CDR3, is DGGITQSPKYLFRKEGQNVTLSCEQNLNHDAMYWYRQDPGQGLRLIYYSQIVNDFQKGDIAEGYSVSREKKESFPLTVTSAQKNPTAFYLCASRNPGQSSNPLYGYTFGSGTRLTVV.

V and J are TRBV6-6 and TRBJ2-2; D perhaps matches TRBD2 (5 bases). CDR3 size: 14 residues. V gave up 4 bases and J gave up 1 base, with 7 bases separating them. Germline assignment: CDR1 MNHNY and CDR2 SVGAGI (reference sequence). CDR3 sequence reads: CASSFGENTGELFF. DNA of the CDR3: TGTGCCAGCAGTTTCGGGGAGAACACCGGGGAGCTGTTTTTT.

V and J are TRBV24-1 and TRBJ2-6, with D possibly being TRBD2 (5 bases). V was cut by 6 bases and J by 0 bases, with 17 bases left in between. The CDR3 is made up of 18 amino acids. Germline values: CDR1 KGHDR, CDR2 SFDVKD. The CDR3 here is CATSRAGATSSGANVLTF. The CDR3 bases are TGTGCCACCAGTCGGGCGGGTGCTACCAGCTCTGGGGCCAACGTCCTGACTTTC.

The gene calls are TRBV5-1 and TRBJ1-1; no definite D call. From germline, CDR1 is SGHRS and CDR2 YFSETQ. The V end lost 3 bases, the J end lost 6 bases, and 15 bases lay between the germline ends. This CDR3 is built from 14 residues. CDR3 bases: TGCGCCAGCAGCTACCCCCGGGAAAGTCCTGAAGCTTTCTTT. Amino acids: CASSYPRESPEAFF.

The chain has TRBV28 and TRBJ1-1; D ambiguous. Germline V lookup: CDR1 MDHEN, CDR2 SYDVKM. Trimming removed 6 bases from V and 1 base from J, with 9 bases in between. The CDR3 length is 13 residues. The CDR3 DNA is TGTGCCAGCAGCCCCCAGTGGAACACTGAAGCTTTCTTT. It encodes CASSPQWNTEAFF.

The V and J genes are TRBV29-1 and TRBJ1-1; TRBD1 might be the D (6 bases). Looked up from germline, CDR1 is SQVTM and CDR2 is ANQGSEA. The CDR3 spans 14 residues. V was trimmed by 6 bases and J by 1 base, leaving 15 bases between them. In DNA form, the CDR3 reads TGCAGCGTCCGAGCGGACAGACCGAACACTGAAGCTTTCTTT. Translation gives CSVRADRPNTEAFF.